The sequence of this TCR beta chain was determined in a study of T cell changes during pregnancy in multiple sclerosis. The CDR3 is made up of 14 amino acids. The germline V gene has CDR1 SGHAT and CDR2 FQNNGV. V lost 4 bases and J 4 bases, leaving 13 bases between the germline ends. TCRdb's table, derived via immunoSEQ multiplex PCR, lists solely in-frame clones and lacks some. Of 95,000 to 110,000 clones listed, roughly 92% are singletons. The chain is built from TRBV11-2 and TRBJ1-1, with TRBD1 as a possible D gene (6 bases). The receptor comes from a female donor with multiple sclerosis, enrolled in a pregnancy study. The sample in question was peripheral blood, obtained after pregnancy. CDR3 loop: CASSWERGSTEAFF. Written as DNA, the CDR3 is TGTGCCAGCAGCTGGGAAAGGGGGAGCACTGAAGCTTTCTTT.